A single sample is the source of the 14 T cell receptor beta chains below, sequenced in a study of T cell repertoires in cytomegalovirus infection. TCRdb ran MiXCR on the reads and lists one entry per CDR3 protein. The sample contains roughly 990,000 distinct CDR3 sequences, 30% to 40% of which appear only once. Their specific antigens are unknown. Sequencing used cultured CD8+ T cells from PBMCs, obtained from culture after CMV antigen stimulation. These receptors were obtained from a human donor in good health (CMV status not recorded). Some clones in this sample may be carry-over from other donors' samples.

With respect to this clonotype: A read error may be the cause here, since a much bigger clone is one base away. The rearrangement links TRBV7-6 to TRBJ1-6; D is ambiguous. The CDR3 is 16 amino acids. Germline loops: CDR1 SGHVS, CDR2 FNYEAQ. In DNA form, the CDR3 reads TGTGCCAACAGCTTAGATAGTGGACTACATAATTCACCCCTCCACTTT. Translating gives CANSLDSGLHNSPLHF.

This chain joins TRBV7-8 and TRBJ2-1; D is unresolved. V lost 4 bases, J lost 1 base, and 8 bases lay in between. The CDR3 contains 14 residues. CDR1 is SGHVS and CDR2 is FQNEAQ in the germline V gene. As DNA, the CDR3 is TGTGCCAGCAGCTGGGGAACATCCTACAATGAGCAGTTCTTC. It is translated as CASSWGTSYNEQFF.

The rearrangement links TRBV7-2 to TRBJ2-7; tentatively, D is TRBD1 (6 bases). Germline V gene data show CDR1 as SGHTA and CDR2 as FQGNSA. V was pared by 5 bases and J by 6 bases, with 11 bases between. There are 12 residues in the CDR3. CDR3 bases: TGTGCCAGCAGCCCATGGACAGCCGAGCAGTACTTC. Translated, it gives CASSPWTAEQYF.

V is TRBV6-6 and J is TRBJ1-2; no firm D call. Per the germline V gene, CDR1 is MNHNY and CDR2 is SVGAGI (reference sequence). The CDR3 is 14 residues long. V was pared by 7 bases and J by 4 bases, with 16 bases between. CDR3: CASIGRTALYGYTF. The CDR3 bases are TGTGCCAGCATAGGCCGGACGGCCCTCTATGGCTACACCTTC.

This clonotype was detected only a few times. V usage is TRBV7-6 and J usage is TRBJ2-3; 8 positions match TRBD2. The CDR3 runs 15 residues. Germline V CDR1 and CDR2: SGHVS, FNYEAQ. V lost 5 bases, J lost 3 bases, and 7 bases stayed unmatched. This chain's CDR3 is CASSALSGGTDTQYF. The CDR3 DNA reads TGTGCCAGCAGCGCCCTGAGCGGGGGTACAGATACGCAGTATTTT.

Many counts were recorded for this clonotype. The chain is built from TRBV7-2 and TRBJ2-1; no reliable D call. This CDR3 contains 13 residues. V was shortened by 8 bases and J by 6 bases, with 14 bases between the two germline ends. Germline CDR1 is SGHTA and CDR2 is FQGNSA. This chain's CDR3 is CASGRRFSNEQFF. The DNA of the CDR3 is TGTGCCAGCGGCCGTAGATTCTCCAATGAGCAGTTCTTC.

The rearrangement uses TRBV6-4 and TRBJ1-4; D is perhaps TRBD1 (5 bases). Germline lookup yields CDR1 MRHNA and CDR2 SNTAGT. The CDR3 contains 15 residues. V dropped 2 bases and J dropped 3 bases, with 10 bases sitting between them. The DNA for the CDR3 is TGTGCCAGCAGTGACACGGGGGGTGCTAATGAAAAACTGTTTTTT. It is translated as CASSDTGGANEKLFF.

The chain is built from TRBV14 and TRBJ2-3; 7 bases line up with TRBD1. This CDR3 is 19 amino acids long. V shed 1 base and J 3 bases; nucleotides not matched to a gene: 16. CDR1 and CDR2 (germline): SGHDN, FVKESK. For the CDR3, the DNA is TGTGCCAGCAGCCAAGTCGCCTTTGGAGCAGGGGGACCGACAGATACGCAGTATTTT. It specifies CASSQVAFGAGGPTDTQYF.

This clonotype was detected only a few times. The chain links TRBV6-2 or TRBV6-3 to TRBJ1-2; TRBD1 matches at 8 bases. This CDR3 comprises 11 residues. Per germline, CDR1 MNHEY and CDR2 SVGEGT. With V trimmed by 7 bases and J by 10 bases, 5 bases remained unmatched. The chain's CDR3 is CASINRGAYTF. CDR3 DNA sequence: TGTGCCAGCATCAACAGGGGGGCCTACACCTTC.

The sample holds a few counts of this clonotype. The chain carries TRBV10-3 and TRBJ2-7; 9 nucleotides align to TRBD1. V lost 11 bases to trimming and J lost 2 bases; unmatched junction nucleotides: 7. This CDR3 is 13 amino acids long. Germline V gene data show CDR1 as ENHRY and CDR2 as SYGVKD. The CDR3 DNA follows: TGTGCCGTAGGGACAGGGAGTCCCTACGAGCAGTACGTC. This gives the protein CAVGTGSPYEQYV.

The CDR3 nucleotides are TGTGCCAGCAGCACAATCGAGAATGAGCAGTTCTTC. This encodes CASSTIENEQFF. The gene calls are TRBV5-4 and TRBJ2-1; no clear D gene. Germline-derived CDR1 and CDR2 are SGHNT and YYREEE (reference sequence). Deletions cut 4 bases from V and 7 bases from J, with 9 bases between. The CDR3 consists of 12 residues.

There are a few counts of this clonotype. The chain is built from TRBV12-3 or TRBV12-4 and TRBJ1-5; 9 bases map to TRBD1. J lost 3 bases, V lost 2 bases, and 5 bases had no gene match. CDR3 size: 16 residues. CDR3 amino acids: CASSLKGQGINQPQHF. The CDR3 DNA sequence: TGTGCCAGCAGTTTAAAGGGACAGGGTATCAATCAGCCCCAGCATTTT.

This clonotype was seen a handful of times. This rearrangement joins TRBV7-6 to TRBJ2-3, with TRBD1 matching 9 bases. This CDR3 contains 14 residues. Trimming at V came to 4 bases and at J to 6 bases, leaving 5 bases not matched to a gene. The V gene's germline CDR1 is SGHVS and CDR2 FNYEAQ. CDR3 residues: CASSWTGERDTQYF. The DNA for the CDR3 is TGTGCCAGCAGCTGGACAGGGGAACGCGATACGCAGTATTTT.

This clonotype was detected many times. The rearrangement joins TRBV7-6 to TRBJ2-7, with 8 bases lining up with TRBD1. The length of the CDR3 is 18 residues. CDR1 is SGHVS and CDR2 is FNYEAQ in the germline V gene. V lost 4 bases to trimming and J lost 3 bases; unmatched junction nucleotides: 17. The CDR3 loop is CASSYPPSDRVFDYEQYF. The CDR3 DNA reads TGTGCCAGCAGCTACCCGCCTTCGGACAGGGTGTTTGACTACGAGCAGTACTTC.